The clone carrying this TCR beta chain was counted only a few times. This sample was taken from a study of T cells in Graves' hyperthyroidism and ophthalmopathy. The length of the CDR3 is 16 residues. Germline assignment: CDR1 SGHTA and CDR2 FQGNSA. The V end lost 2 bases, the J end lost 0 bases, and 14 bases lay between the germline ends. TCR beta CDR3 regions were amplified from RNA. Using the HTBI primer set, a first-round RT-PCR was run on the TCR CDR3. TCRdb analysed the multiplex PCR reads with MiXCR anew, one entry per CDR3 protein. The sample records 400,000 to 600,000 distinct CDR3 sequences, 16% being singletons.

This clonotype was obtained from a woman in her twenties or thirties with Graves' ophthalmopathy. Input material: blood. The chain links TRBV7-2 to TRBJ2-7, with D perhaps matching TRBD1 or TRBD2 (5 bases each). The CDR3 nucleotides are TGTGCCAGCAGCTTAACTCCGGGACGGACCTCCTACGAGCAGTACTTC. It is translated as CASSLTPGRTSYEQYF.